This T cell receptor beta chain was observed in a study of T cell repertoires in cytomegalovirus infection. For the study at large: Shared public TCR beta signatures pointed to both CMV infection and a matching HLA type.

In TCRdb, the reads were re-called with MiXCR into one record per CDR3 protein. The table lists roughly 320,000 distinct CDR3 sequences, about 9.1% of them singletons. This clonotype was seen repeatedly, ten times or more. Antigen: not known. Study results and limitations: HLA-C-restricted CMV-specific TCR beta clonotypes prevailed in the ex vivo response. Based on cumulative public TCR beta family frequency, carriers of CMV plus the relevant HLA were identified.

The sequenced material came from PBMCs. This TCR derives from a human donor in good health (CMV status not recorded). Some clones in this sample may be carry-over from other donors' samples.

In DNA form, the CDR3 reads TGTGCCAGCAGCTTCTTGAACAGGGGTGGCACTGAAGCTTTCTTT. Protein: CASSFLNRGGTEAFF. The rearrangement joins TRBV7-2 to TRBJ1-1, with TRBD1 matching 7 bases. J gave up 4 bases and V 3 bases, and 8 bases lay outside the gene matches. There are 15 residues in the CDR3. Germline CDR1 is SGHTA and CDR2 is FQGNSA.